These 8 T cell receptor beta chains were sequenced from one sample in a study of metastatic and nonmetastatic thyroid tumors. There were no patients who had received any treatment before thyroid surgery. TCRdb re-called clones from the PCR reads using MiXCR. The data show around 23,000 clones, with approximately 25% seen just once and about 5.7% held by the top ten. The sequencing sample was made of tumor tissue. These receptors were taken from a female donor with papillary thyroid cancer or a benign thyroid nodule (not recorded which). Some clones in this sample may be carry-over from other donors' samples.

This clone was seen at least ten times. This sequence joins TRBV5-1 and TRBJ1-2; 7 bases agree with TRBD1. The germline V gene encodes CDR1 SGHRS and CDR2 YFSETQ. V was pared by 7 bases and J by 2 bases, with 8 bases of the junction left unmatched. This CDR3 has 14 residues. This CDR3 is CASRSRDSNYGYTF. Written as DNA, the CDR3 is TGCGCCAGCCGATCTCGGGACAGCAACTATGGCTACACCTTC.

The chain uses TRBV5-6 and TRBJ1-4; possible D gene TRBD1, 5 bases. Between the trimmed V and J ends, which lost 0 bases and 8 bases, there was a span of 14 bases. The CDR3 is 15 residues long. Germline V gene data show CDR1 as SGHDT and CDR2 as YYEEEE. The CDR3 DNA reads as TGTGCCAGCAGCTTGGATAGGGGAATGGACGAAAAACTGTTTTTT. Translation gives CASSLDRGMDEKLFF.

This clone has a count of ten or more. This sequence joins TRBV20-1 and TRBJ2-7; 9 bases match TRBD2. This CDR3 comprises 15 residues. The ends lost 6 bases at V and 0 bases at J; junction bases unmatched: 9. The germline V gene has CDR1 DFQATT and CDR2 SNEGSKA (reference sequence). CDR3 bases: TGCAGTGCCCCCCCAGCGGGGGGAAACTCCTACGAGCAGTACTTC. Protein product: CSAPPAGGNSYEQYF.

This clone was counted ten times or more. This same CDR3 is encoded by further DNA sequences in the sample. The CDR3 spells CASSPTSGQVNEQFF. Here the CDR3 DNA reads TGTGCCAGCAGTCCCACTAGCGGACAAGTCAATGAGCAGTTCTTC. The rearrangement uses TRBV12-3 or TRBV12-4 and TRBJ2-1, with TRBD2 matching 8 bases. Losses at the gene ends were 5 bases for V and 6 bases for J; bases not matched to a gene: 9. This CDR3 spans 15 amino acids.

This clone came up many times. This chain connects TRBV5-1 to TRBJ2-2; the match to TRBD1 covers 8 bases. J was trimmed by 4 bases and V by 0 bases; bases with no gene match: 8. The CDR3 spans 17 residues. The germline V gene has CDR1 SGHRS and CDR2 YFSETQ. CDR3 sequence (DNA): TGCGCCAGCAGCTTGGCACCTCAGGGGGCGGGCACCGGGGAGCTGTTTTTT. Translating gives CASSLAPQGAGTGELFF.

This clone was detected only a few times. The V and J genes are TRBV6-5 and TRBJ2-7; 11 bases are shared with TRBD1. CDR1 is MNHEY, CDR2 SVGAGI, per germline. This CDR3 has 16 amino acids. V gave up 0 bases and J gave up 3 bases; unmatched junction bases: 4. CDR3 DNA: TGTGCCAGCAGTTACTCACCCGGGACAGGGGGCTACGAGCAGTACTTC. It translates to CASSYSPGTGGYEQYF.

This clone is labeled as medium-sized. The gene calls are TRBV6-6 and TRBJ1-5, with 11 bases that match TRBD1. Germline CDR1 reads MNHNY; CDR2 reads SVGAGI (reference sequence). The V segment lost 2 bases and the J segment 7 bases; nucleotides outside the gene matches: 7. The CDR3 totals 16 residues. The CDR3 protein is CASSYDTGTGGQPQHF. CDR3 DNA sequence: TGTGCCAGCAGTTACGACACCGGGACAGGGGGACAGCCCCAGCATTTT.

Ten or more counts support this clone. The rearrangement uses TRBV5-1 and TRBJ1-3; tentative D call: TRBD1 (5 bases). This CDR3 comprises 16 residues. The germline CDR1 and CDR2 sequences are SGHRS and YFSETQ. V lost 4 bases to trimming and J lost 1 base, with 15 bases between them. The CDR3, as DNA: TGCGCCAGCAGCATGGGTTTGACAGCGTCTGGAAACACCATATATTTT. This gives the protein CASSMGLTASGNTIYF.